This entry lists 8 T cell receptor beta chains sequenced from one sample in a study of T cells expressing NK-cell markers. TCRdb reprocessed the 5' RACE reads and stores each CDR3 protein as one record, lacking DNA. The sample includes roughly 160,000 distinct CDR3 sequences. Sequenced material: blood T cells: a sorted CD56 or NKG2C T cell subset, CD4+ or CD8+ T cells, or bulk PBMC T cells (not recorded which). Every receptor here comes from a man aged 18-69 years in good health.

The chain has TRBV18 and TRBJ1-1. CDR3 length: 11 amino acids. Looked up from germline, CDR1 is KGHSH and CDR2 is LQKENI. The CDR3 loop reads CASGSETEAFF.

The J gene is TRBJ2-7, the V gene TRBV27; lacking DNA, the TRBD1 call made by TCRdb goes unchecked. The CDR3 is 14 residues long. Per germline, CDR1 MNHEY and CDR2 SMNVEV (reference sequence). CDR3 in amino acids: CASSLVIGGNEQYF.

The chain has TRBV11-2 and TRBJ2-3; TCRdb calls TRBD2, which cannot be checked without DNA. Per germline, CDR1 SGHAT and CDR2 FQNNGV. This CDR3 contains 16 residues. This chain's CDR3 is CASSRLAGVVADTQYF.

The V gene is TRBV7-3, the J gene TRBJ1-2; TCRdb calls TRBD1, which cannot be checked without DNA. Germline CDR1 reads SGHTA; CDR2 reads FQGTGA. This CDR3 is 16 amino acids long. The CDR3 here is CASSLDGGNKNYGYTF.

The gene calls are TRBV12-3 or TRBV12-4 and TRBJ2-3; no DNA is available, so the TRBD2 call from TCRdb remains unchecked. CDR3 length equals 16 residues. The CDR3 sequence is CASSLIASGPTDTQYF.

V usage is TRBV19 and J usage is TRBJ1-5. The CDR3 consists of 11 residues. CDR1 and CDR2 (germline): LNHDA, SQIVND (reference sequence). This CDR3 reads CASSISGPQHF.

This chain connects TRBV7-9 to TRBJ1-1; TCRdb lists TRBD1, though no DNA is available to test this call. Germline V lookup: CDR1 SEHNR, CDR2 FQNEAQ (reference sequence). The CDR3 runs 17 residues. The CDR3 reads CASSFLGTRESNTEAFF.

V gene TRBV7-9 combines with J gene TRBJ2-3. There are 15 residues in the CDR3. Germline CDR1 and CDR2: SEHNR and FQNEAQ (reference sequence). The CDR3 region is CASSRSGDSTDTQYF.